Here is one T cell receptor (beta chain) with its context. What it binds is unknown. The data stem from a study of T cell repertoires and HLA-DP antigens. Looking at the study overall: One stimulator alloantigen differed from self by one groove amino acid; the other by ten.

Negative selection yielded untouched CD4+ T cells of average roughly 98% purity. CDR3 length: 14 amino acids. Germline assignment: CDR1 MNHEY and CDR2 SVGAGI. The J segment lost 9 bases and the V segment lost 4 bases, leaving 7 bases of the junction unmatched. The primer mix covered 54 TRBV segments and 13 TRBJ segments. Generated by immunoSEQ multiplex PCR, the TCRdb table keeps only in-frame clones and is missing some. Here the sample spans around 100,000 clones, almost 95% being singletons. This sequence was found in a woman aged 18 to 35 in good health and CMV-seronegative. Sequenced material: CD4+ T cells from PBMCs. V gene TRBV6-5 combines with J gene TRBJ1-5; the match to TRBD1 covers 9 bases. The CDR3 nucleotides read TGTGCCAGCAGTTCCGGACAGGGGCGGCGGCCCCAGCATTTT. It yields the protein CASSSGQGRRPQHF.